This T cell receptor beta chain was captured in a study of cytomegalovirus exposure and HLA in healthy donors. Vbeta (60) and Jbeta (13) primers were used in the PCR. Libraries were prepared by immunoSEQ multiplex PCR; TCRdb keeps only in-frame clonotypes and omits some of them. The profile shows about 190,000 clones, 65% to 75% of them singletons. This clone appeared once. The TCR originated in a man aged 30 to 45 in good health and CMV-seropositive. Sequenced input: PBMCs.

The DNA for the CDR3 is TGTGCCTGGGGCCCCCGGGACAGGGGTAATCAGCCCCAGCATTTT. Protein product: CAWGPRDRGNQPQHF. V usage is TRBV30 and J usage is TRBJ1-5; 10 bases fit TRBD1. The CDR3 consists of 15 residues. CDR1 and CDR2 (germline): GTSNPN, SVGIG (reference sequence). The V segment lost 5 bases and the J segment 4 bases; nucleotides outside the gene matches: 8.